There are a few counts of the clone carrying this T cell receptor beta chain. What it binds is not known. This sample was taken from a study of T cells in Graves' hyperthyroidism and ophthalmopathy. Background on the study: Initial diagnosis, before any treatment, was when peripheral blood was collected.

Germline CDR1 reads LNHDA; CDR2 reads SQIVND (reference sequence). This CDR3 spans 14 amino acids. Trimming removed 3 bases at V and 2 bases at J, with 8 bases between. Study-level findings and limits: A model of 13 V-J pairs discriminated ophthalmopathy from stable hyperthyroidism.

RNA transcripts yielded amplified TCR beta CDR3 regions. HTBI primers were employed in a first-round RT-PCR of the TCR CDR3. TCRdb redid the calling of the multiplex PCR reads with MiXCR, one entry per CDR3 protein. Of 560,000 or so distinct CDR3 sequences in the sample, 15% to 20% were seen once. The TCR sequence derives from a man in his forties or fifties with Graves' ophthalmopathy. The V call is TRBV19, the J call TRBJ2-1, with D maybe TRBD2 (6 bases). The material sequenced was blood. The CDR3 spells CASSMGGAYNEQFF. The CDR3, as DNA: TGTGCCAGTAGTATGGGAGGAGCCTACAATGAGCAGTTCTTC.